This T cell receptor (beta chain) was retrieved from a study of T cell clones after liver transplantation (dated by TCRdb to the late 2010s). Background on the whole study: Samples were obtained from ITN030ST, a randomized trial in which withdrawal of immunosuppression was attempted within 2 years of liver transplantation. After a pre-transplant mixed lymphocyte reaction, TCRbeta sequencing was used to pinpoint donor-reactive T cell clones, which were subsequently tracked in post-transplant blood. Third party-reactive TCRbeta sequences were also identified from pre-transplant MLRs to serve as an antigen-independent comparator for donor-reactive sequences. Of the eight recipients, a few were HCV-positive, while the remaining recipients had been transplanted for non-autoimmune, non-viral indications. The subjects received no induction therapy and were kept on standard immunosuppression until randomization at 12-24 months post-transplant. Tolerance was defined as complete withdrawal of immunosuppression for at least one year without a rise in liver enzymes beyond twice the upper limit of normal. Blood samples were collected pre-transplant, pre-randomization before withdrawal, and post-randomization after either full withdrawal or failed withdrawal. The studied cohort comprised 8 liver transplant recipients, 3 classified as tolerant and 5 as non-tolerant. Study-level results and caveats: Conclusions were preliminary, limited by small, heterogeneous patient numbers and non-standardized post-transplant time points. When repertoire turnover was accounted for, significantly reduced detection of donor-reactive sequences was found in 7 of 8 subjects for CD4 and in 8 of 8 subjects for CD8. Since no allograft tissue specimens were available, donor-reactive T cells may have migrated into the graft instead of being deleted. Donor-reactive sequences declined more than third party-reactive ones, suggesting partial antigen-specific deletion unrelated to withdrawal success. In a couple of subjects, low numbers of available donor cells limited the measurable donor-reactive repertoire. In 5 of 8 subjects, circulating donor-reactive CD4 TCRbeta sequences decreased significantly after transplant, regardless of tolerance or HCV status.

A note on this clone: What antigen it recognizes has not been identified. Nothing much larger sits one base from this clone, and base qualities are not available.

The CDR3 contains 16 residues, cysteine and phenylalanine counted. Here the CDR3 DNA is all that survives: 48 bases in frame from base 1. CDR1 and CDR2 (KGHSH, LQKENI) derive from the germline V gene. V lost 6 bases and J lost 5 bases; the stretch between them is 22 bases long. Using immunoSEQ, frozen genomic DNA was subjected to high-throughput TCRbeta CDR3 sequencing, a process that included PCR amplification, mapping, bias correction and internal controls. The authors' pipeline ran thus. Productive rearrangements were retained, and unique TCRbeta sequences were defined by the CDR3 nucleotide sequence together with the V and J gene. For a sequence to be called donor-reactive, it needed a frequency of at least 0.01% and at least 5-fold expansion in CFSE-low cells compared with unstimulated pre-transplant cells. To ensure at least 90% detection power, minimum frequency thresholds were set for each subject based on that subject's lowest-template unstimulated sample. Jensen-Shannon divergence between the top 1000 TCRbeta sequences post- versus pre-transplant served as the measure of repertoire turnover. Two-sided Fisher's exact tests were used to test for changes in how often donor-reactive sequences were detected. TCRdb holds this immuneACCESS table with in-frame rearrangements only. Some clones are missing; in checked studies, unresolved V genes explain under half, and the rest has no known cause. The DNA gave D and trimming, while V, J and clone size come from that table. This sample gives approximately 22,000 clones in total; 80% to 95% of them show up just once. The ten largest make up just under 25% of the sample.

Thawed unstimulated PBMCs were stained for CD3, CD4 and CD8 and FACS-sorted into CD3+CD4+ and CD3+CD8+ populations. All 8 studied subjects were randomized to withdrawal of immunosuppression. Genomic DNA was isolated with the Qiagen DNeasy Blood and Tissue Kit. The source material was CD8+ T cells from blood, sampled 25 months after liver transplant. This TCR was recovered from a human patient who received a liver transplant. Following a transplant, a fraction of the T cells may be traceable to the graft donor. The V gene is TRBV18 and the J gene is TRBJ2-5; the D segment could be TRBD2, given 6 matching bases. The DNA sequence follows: TGTGCCAGCTCTCCTCTCACGCGGGACCCAGGGGAGACCCAGTACTTC. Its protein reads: CASSPLTRDPGETQYF. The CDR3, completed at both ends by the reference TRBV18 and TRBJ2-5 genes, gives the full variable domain NAGVMQNPRHLVRRRGQEARLRCSPMKGHSHVYWYRQLPEEGLKFMVYLQKENIIDESGMPKERFSAEFPKEGPSILRIQQVVRGDSAAYFCASSPLTRDPGETQYFGPGTRLLVL.